This record covers a single T cell receptor beta chain. Its antigen remains unidentified. TCRdb re-called the 5' RACE reads through MiXCR, storing one row per CDR3 protein. The table lists approximately 74,000 distinct CDR3 sequences, around 6.2% of them singletons. This sample was included in a study of T cells after yellow fever vaccination. Study conclusions and caveats: The secondary response was weaker, and its peak arrived faster, on day 5 versus 15.

This TCR came from a man between 18 and 35 years old who received the YFV17D yellow fever vaccine. The source material was CD4+ T cells sorted from PBMCs, sampled approximately 16 days after the first yellow fever vaccination.

The DNA of the CDR3 is TGTGCCAGCAGCCTTCGGGGACAGGGCACGGGTAACTATGGCTACACCTTC. It specifies CASSLRGQGTGNYGYTF. The chain carries TRBV3-1 and TRBJ1-2; TRBD1 matches 9 bases. The V gene end was trimmed by 4 bases and the J gene end by 1 base; junction bases not matched to a gene: 10. Germline V gene lookup returns CDR1 LGHDT and CDR2 YNNKEL (reference sequence). The CDR3 is 17 residues long.